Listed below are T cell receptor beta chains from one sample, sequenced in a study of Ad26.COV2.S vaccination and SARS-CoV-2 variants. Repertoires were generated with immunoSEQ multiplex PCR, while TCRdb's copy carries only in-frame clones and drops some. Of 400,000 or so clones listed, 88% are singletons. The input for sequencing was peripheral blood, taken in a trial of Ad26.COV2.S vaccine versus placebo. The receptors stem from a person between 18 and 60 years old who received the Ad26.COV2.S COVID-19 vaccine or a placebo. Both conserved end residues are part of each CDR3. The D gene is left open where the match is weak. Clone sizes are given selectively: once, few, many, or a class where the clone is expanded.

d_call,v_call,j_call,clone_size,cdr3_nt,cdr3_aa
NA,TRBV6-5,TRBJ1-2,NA,TGTGCCAGCAGTTCCGAAGCTAACTATGGCTACACCTTC,CASSSEANYGYTF
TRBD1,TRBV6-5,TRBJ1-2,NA,TGTGCCAGCAGTTACCTCACCGGGACAGGGGGTTATGGCTACACCTTC,CASSYLTGTGGYGYTF
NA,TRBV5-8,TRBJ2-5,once,TGTGCCAGCAGCTTGGTAGGCGGACAAGAGACCCAGTACTTC,CASSLVGGQETQYF
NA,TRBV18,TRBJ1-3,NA,TGTGCCAGCTCACCATCAGACTCTGGAAACACCATATATTTT,CASSPSDSGNTIYF
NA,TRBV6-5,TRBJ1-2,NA,TGTGCCAGCAGTAATTCCGGTGGCTACACCTTC,CASSNSGGYTF
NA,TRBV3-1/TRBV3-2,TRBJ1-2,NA,TGTGCCAGCAGCCAAGACTCCAGTTCCCCATATGGCTACACCTTC,CASSQDSSSPYGYTF
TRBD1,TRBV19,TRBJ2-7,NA,TGTGCCAGTAGTACCTCCGGGACAGGGCAGCCCTACGAGCAGTACTTC,CASSTSGTGQPYEQYF
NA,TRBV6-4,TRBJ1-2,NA,TGTGCCAGCAGTGTCTCTATTTCCAAACAGGAGCCCGAACCCCCAGCTAACTATGGCTACACCTTC,CASSVSISKQEPEPPANYGYTF
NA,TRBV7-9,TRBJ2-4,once,TGTGCCAGCAGCTCCCCCTTTATGGGGCCAGAAAGAAACATTCAGTACTTC,CASSSPFMGPERNIQYF
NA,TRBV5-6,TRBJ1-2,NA,TGTGCCAGCAGCTTAGGAGGGTTGGGCTACACCTTC,CASSLGGLGYTF
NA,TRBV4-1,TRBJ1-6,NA,TGCGCCAGCAGCCAAAGGGGAACCCCCTCCTATAATTCACCCCTCCACTTT,CASSQRGTPSYNSPLHF
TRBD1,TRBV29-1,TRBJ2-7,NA,TGCAGCGTAACAGGGGGCAACGAGCAGTACTTC,CSVTGGNEQYF
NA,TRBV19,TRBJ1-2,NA,TGTGCCAGCTCTTACGGTCGGAATGGCTACACCTTC,CASSYGRNGYTF
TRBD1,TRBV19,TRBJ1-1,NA,TGTGCCAGTAGTATCGGACAGGGGAACACTGAAGCTTTCTTT,CASSIGQGNTEAFF
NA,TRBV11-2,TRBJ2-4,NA,TGTGCCAGCAGCTCCCTAAGTATACGGGAATTAACCAAAAACATTCAGTACTTC,CASSSLSIRELTKNIQYF
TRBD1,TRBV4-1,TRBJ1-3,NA,TGCGCCAGCAGCCCGCTAAGGGTACGGACAGGGTCCGGAAACACCATATATTTT,CASSPLRVRTGSGNTIYF
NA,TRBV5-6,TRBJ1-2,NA,TGTGCCAGCAGATCAGCCTTCGAGGGCTATGGCTACACCTTC,CASRSAFEGYGYTF
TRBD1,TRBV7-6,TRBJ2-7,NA,TGTGCCAGCAGCGCCACAGGGGGCACAGCCGGGGAGCAGTACTTC,CASSATGGTAGEQYF
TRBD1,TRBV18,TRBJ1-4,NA,TGTGCCAGCTCGCAGGGGGCGGCTAATGAAAAACTGTTTTTT,CASSQGAANEKLFF
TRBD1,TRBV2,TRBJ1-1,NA,TGTGCCAGCGGGACAGCCATGAACACTGAAGCTTTCTTT,CASGTAMNTEAFF
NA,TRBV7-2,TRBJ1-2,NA,TGTGCCAGCAGCCAGGGGAGGGCCAATGGCTACACCTTC,CASSQGRANGYTF
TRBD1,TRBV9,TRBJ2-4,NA,TGTGCCAGCAGCGTAGGAGGGACAGCGAAAAACATTCAGTACTTC,CASSVGGTAKNIQYF
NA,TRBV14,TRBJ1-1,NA,TGTGCCAGCAGCCTAGGACCGAACACTGAAGCTTTCTTT,CASSLGPNTEAFF
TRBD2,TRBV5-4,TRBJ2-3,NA,TGTGCCAGCAGCTCGGCTAGCGGGGGTCTCACAGATACGCAGTATTTT,CASSSASGGLTDTQYF
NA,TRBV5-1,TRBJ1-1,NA,TGCGCCAGCAGCCGAGGCCAGGGGGCTTTCTTT,CASSRGQGAFF
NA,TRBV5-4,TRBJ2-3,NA,TGTGCCAGCAGCTTGCGAGCAACAGATACGCAGTATTTT,CASSLRATDTQYF
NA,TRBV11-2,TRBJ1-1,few,TGTGCCAGCGCACACGTTAACACTGAAGCTTTCTTT,CASAHVNTEAFF
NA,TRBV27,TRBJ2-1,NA,TGTGCCAGCTTTAGCTGGAAACAGGGTTCAAGATACAATGAGCAGTTCTTC,CASFSWKQGSRYNEQFF
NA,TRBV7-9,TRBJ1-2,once,TGTGCCAGCAGCTACCTGGGGGGCTACACCTTC,CASSYLGGYTF
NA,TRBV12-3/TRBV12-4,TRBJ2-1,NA,TGTGCCAGCAGTTTAACCTCCCGGGGGCTCGGGTTCTTC,CASSLTSRGLGFF
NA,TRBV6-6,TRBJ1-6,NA,TGTGCCAGCAGTTACTCTCAAGAAACCCTCCACTTT,CASSYSQETLHF
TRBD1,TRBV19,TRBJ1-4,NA,TGTGCCAGTAGTATGACAGGGCGGAATGAAAAACTGTTTTTT,CASSMTGRNEKLFF
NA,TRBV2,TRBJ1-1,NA,TGTGCCAGCAGTTTAAACAGGAACACTGAAGCTTTCTTT,CASSLNRNTEAFF
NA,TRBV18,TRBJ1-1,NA,TGTGCCAGCACAAGGGGAGCCGGGACTGAAGCTTTCTTT,CASTRGAGTEAFF
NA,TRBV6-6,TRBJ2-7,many,TGTGCCAGCAACGGAGACAGGAGCTCCTACGAGCAGTACTTC,CASNGDRSSYEQYF
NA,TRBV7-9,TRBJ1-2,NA,TGTGCCAGCAGCGAAAAACCGGGGGGTTATGGCTACACCTTC,CASSEKPGGYGYTF
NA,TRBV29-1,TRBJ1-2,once,TGCAGCGTTGAGGGGCAGGGCTATGGCTACACCTTC,CSVEGQGYGYTF
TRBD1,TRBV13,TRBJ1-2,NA,TGTGCCAGCAGCTTCTACCAGGGGGTAGGAAACTATGGCTACACCTTC,CASSFYQGVGNYGYTF
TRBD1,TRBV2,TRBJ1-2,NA,TGTGCCAGCACCTTGACAGGGGATGGCTACACCTTC,CASTLTGDGYTF
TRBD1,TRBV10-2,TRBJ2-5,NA,TGCGCCAGCACAGGGGGAGAGACCCAGTACTTC,CASTGGETQYF
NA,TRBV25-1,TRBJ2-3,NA,TGTGCCAGCAGTGACTACCCAGATACGCAGTATTTT,CASSDYPDTQYF
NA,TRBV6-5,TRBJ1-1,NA,TGTGCCAGCAGTTACTCCCACCCCTCTTACACTGAAGCTTTCTTT,CASSYSHPSYTEAFF